The clone carrying this T cell receptor (beta chain) was picked up a small number of times. Its cognate antigen is unknown. Every isolated RNA sample was fully reverse transcribed, so sequencing captured expressed TCRB transcripts. Sequenced by immunoSEQ multiplex PCR; TCRdb stores in-frame clones only, minus some. The sample gives 430,000 or so clones, 9.5% to 12% of which show up once; approximately 0.045% is in the top ten. This specimen belongs to a study of beta chain features in type 1 diabetes. V lost 0 bases to trimming and J lost 8 bases; unmatched junction nucleotides: 13. This CDR3 contains 17 residues. Germline V gene sequence: CDR1 LGHNA, CDR2 YNFKEQ. Broader study findings: For Type 1 diabetes patients, all four CD4+ subsets carried TCRB CDR3s that were moderately but significantly shorter.

The specimen sequenced was naive CD4+ T cells from blood. This sequence originates from a woman aged 18-29 years in good health. V gene TRBV4-2 combines with J gene TRBJ1-2; TRBD1 matches at 9 bases. The CDR3 spells CASSQEVRDREVGGYTF. The CDR3 DNA reads TGTGCCAGCAGCCAAGAGGTCCGGGACAGGGAAGTCGGAGGCTACACCTTC.